The 7 T cell receptor beta chains below were found in one sample sequenced in a study of Tregs in tolerant kidney transplant recipients. The method was immunoSEQ multiplex PCR; TCRdb's version includes in-frame clones alone and lacks a portion of them. The table lists some 110,000 clones, almost 95% of them singletons. The source material was CD4+ T cells from blood. These receptors were taken from a human donor in good health.

This clone was detected only a few times. The chain employs TRBV15 and TRBJ1-5; D is possibly TRBD1 (5 bases). Germline lookup yields CDR1 LNHNV and CDR2 YYDKDF (reference sequence). The CDR3 totals 14 residues. The germline V and J ends were trimmed by 3 bases and 6 bases, with 12 bases remaining between them. For the CDR3, the DNA is TGTGCCACCAGCAGCCGGACCGGGGGTCAGCCCCAGCATTTT. This sequence encodes CATSSRTGGQPQHF.

The genes are TRBV5-1 and TRBJ2-3; either TRBD1 or TRBD2 may fit D (5 bases each). CDR1 and CDR2 (germline): SGHRS, YFSETQ. The CDR3 is 16 residues long. V was clipped by 4 bases and J by 4 bases, with 19 bases between them. The CDR3 sequence: CASSAQPGTMADTQYF. CDR3 coding DNA: TGCGCCAGCAGCGCACAACCCGGGACGATGGCAGATACGCAGTATTTT.

The chain uses TRBV30 and TRBJ2-3; no clear D. Germline V gene data show CDR1 as GTSNPN and CDR2 as SVGIG (reference sequence). The CDR3 consists of 12 residues. Deletions cut 4 bases from V and 5 bases from J, with 10 bases between. The CDR3, as DNA: TGTGCCTGGACTCGGGCCGGAGATACGCAGTATTTT. As protein: CAWTRAGDTQYF.

In nucleotides, the CDR3 is TGTGCCAGCAGCTTAGGGACCGACTCGGGAAACACCATATATTTT. Encoded protein: CASSLGTDSGNTIYF. The V call is TRBV11-2, the J call TRBJ1-3, with no clear D. CDR3 length equals 15 residues. With 1 base removed from V and 4 bases from J, the gap between germline ends came to 11 bases. Germline V CDR1 and CDR2: SGHAT, FQNNGV.

The rearrangement joins TRBV7-2 to TRBJ1-5; D might be TRBD1 (5 bases). Per germline, CDR1 SGHTA and CDR2 FQGNSA. Trimming removed 2 bases at V and 6 bases at J, with 11 bases between. This CDR3 region has 14 residues. The CDR3 bases are TGTGCCAGCAGCTTAAGCAGGGTAGGTCAGCCCCAGCATTTT. This translates into CASSLSRVGQPQHF.

The chain is built from TRBV9 and TRBJ2-3, with TRBD2 matching over 8 bases. The CDR3 spans 14 residues. V gave up 3 bases and J gave up 6 bases; unmatched junction bases: 6. Germline CDR1 SGDLS, CDR2 YYNGEE. The CDR3 loop reads CASSAGTSSDTQYF. CDR3 nucleotide sequence: TGTGCCAGCAGCGCAGGGACTAGTAGCGATACGCAGTATTTT.

CDR3 DNA: TGTGCCGCACTTAGCGGGGTTTCCTACAATGAGCAGTTCTTC. Translating gives CAALSGVSYNEQFF. This chain links TRBV6-1 with TRBJ2-1, with TRBD2 identical over 8 bases. The CDR3 has 14 amino acids. With 11 bases clipped from V and 1 base from J, the junction kept 7 bases outside the gene matches. Germline CDR1 is MNHNS and CDR2 is SASEGT.